The entry below describes one T cell receptor beta chain. Its antigen is currently unknown. The sample is drawn from a study of cytomegalovirus exposure and HLA in healthy donors. The PCR ran on 60 Vbeta and 13 Jbeta primers. Only in-frame clones appear in the TCRdb table, and some are missing; sequencing was by immunoSEQ multiplex PCR. Of 210,000 or so clones in the sample, less than 80% are singletons; the top ten hold about 0.23%. Study observations and caveats: Later on, an analysis tied about 17,000 TCR beta sequences to HLA alleles at 0.05 false discovery rate. When presence/absence was analysed, sequencing depth was taken to be roughly uniform across donors.

The germline V and J ends were trimmed by 2 bases and 1 base, with 8 bases remaining between them. The CDR3 is 14 residues long. The germline gives CDR1 SGHVS, CDR2 FQNEAQ. Sequencing used PBMCs. V usage is TRBV7-8 and J usage is TRBJ1-1; D is unresolved. The source is a girl aged 2-10 years in good health and CMV-seronegative. CDR3 nucleotide sequence: TGTGCCAGCAGCTTACTTACACGGAACACTGAAGCTTTCTTT. Its translation: CASSLLTRNTEAFF. The full variable domain, rest sourced from reference TRBV7-8 and TRBJ1-1, is GAGVSQSPRYKVAKRGQDVALRCDPISGHVSLFWYQQALGQGPEFLTYFQNEAQLDKSGLPSDRFFAERPEGSVSTLKIQRTQQEDSAVYLCASSLLTRNTEAFFGQGTRLTVV.